Below, one TCR beta chain is given with its context. This sample is part of a study of cytomegalovirus exposure and HLA in healthy donors. The PCR had 60 Vbeta and 13 Jbeta primers. The repertoire was sequenced with immunoSEQ multiplex PCR; TCRdb's copy has only in-frame clones and lacks some. The table has around 150,000 clones, roughly 72% seen once; the top ten hold around 6.9%. Sequencing used PBMCs. The clonotype originates from a man between 35 and 55 years old in good health and CMV-seropositive.

The CDR3 sequence is CASSSALGRAHPDTQYF. DNA for the CDR3: TGTGCCAGCAGCTCCGCATTGGGCAGGGCTCACCCAGATACGCAGTATTTT. The rearrangement links TRBV11-1 to TRBJ2-3; D is possibly TRBD1 (5 bases). Trimming stripped 4 bases from V and 4 bases from J, with 21 bases between. CDR1 and CDR2 from the germline V gene are SGHAT and FQDESV (reference sequence). The CDR3 runs 17 residues.